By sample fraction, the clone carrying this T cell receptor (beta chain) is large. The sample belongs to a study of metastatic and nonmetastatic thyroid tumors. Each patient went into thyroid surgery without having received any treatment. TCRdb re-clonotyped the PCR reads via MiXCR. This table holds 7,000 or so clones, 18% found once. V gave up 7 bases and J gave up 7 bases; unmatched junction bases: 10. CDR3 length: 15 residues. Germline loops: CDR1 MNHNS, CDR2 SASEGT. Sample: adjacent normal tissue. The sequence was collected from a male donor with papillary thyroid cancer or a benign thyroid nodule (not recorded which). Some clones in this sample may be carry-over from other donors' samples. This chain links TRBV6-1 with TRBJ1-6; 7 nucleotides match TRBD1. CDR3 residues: CASIRDREGNSPLHF. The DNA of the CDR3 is TGTGCCAGCATAAGAGACAGGGAAGGAAATTCACCCCTCCACTTT.